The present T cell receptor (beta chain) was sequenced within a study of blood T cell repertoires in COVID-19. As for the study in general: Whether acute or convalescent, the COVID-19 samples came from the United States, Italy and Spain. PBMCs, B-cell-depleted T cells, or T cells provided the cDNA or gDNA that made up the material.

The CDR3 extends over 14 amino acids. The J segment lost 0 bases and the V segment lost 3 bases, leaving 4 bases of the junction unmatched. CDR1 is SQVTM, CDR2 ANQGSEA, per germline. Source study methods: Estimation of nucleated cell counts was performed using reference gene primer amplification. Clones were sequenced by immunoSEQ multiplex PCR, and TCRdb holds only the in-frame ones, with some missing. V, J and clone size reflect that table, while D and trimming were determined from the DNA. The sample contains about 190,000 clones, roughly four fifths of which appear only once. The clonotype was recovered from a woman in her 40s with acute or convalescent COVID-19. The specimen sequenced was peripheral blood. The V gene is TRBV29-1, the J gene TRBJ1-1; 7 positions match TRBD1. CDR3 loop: CSVERGQMNTEAFF. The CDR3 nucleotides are TGCAGCGTTGAGAGGGGGCAGATGAACACTGAAGCTTTCTTT.